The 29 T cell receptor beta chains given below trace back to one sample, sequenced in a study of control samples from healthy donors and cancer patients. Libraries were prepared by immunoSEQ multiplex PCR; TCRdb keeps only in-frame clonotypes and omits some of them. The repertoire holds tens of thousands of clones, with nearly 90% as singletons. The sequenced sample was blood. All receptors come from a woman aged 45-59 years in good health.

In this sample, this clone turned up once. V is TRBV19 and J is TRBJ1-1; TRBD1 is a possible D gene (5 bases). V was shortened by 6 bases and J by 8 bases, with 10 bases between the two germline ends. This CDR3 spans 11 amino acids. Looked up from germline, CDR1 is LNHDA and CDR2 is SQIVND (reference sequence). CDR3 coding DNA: TGTGCCAGTAGATTGAACAGGGAAGCTTTCTTT. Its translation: CASRLNREAFF.

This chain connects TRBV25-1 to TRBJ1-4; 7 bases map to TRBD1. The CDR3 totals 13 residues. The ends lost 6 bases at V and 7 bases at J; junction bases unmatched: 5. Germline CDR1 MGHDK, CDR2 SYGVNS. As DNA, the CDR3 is TGTGCCAGCAGCCGGGACAGACGTGAAAAACTGTTTTTT. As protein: CASSRDRREKLFF.

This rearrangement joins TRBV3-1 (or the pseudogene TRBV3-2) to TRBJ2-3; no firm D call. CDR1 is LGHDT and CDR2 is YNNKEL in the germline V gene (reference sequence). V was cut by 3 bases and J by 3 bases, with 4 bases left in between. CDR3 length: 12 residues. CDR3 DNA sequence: TGTGCCAGCAGCCATGGGACAGATACGCAGTATTTT. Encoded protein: CASSHGTDTQYF.

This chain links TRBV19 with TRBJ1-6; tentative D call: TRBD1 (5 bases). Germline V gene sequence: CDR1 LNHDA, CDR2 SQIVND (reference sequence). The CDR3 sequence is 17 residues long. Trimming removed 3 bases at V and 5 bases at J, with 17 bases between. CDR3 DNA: TGTGCCAGTAGTATTATGGGGGACCTACGCGATAATTCACCCCTCCACTTT. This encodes CASSIMGDLRDNSPLHF.

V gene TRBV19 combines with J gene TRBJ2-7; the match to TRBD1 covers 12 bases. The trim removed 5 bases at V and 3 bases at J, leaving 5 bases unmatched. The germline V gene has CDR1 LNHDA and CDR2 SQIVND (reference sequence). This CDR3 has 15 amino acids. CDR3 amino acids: CASSPGTGGVYEQYF. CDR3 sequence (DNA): TGTGCCAGTAGTCCTGGGACAGGGGGCGTCTACGAGCAGTACTTC.

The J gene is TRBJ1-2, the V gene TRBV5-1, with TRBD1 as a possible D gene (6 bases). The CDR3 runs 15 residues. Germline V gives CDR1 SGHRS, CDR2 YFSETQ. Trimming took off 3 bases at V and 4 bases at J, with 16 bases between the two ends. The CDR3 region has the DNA TGCGCCAGCAGCTCCGACTACGACAGGCGCTATGGCTACACCTTC. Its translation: CASSSDYDRRYGYTF.

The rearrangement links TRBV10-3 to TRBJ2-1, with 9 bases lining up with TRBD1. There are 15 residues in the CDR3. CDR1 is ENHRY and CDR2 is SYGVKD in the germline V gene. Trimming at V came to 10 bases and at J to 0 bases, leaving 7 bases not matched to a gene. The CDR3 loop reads CATQGQGFSYNEQFF. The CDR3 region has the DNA TGTGCCACCCAGGGACAGGGTTTCTCCTACAATGAGCAGTTCTTC.

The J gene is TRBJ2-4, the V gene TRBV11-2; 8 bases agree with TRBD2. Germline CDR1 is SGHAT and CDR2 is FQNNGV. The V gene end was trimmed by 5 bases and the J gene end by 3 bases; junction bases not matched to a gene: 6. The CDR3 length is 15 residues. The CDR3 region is CASSQRGGVKNIQYF. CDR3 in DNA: TGTGCCAGCAGCCAACGGGGGGGAGTCAAAAACATTCAGTACTTC.

The CDR3 DNA follows: TGTGCCTGGAGGACAGGAAACACCATATATTTT. Translation gives CAWRTGNTIYF. The rearrangement links TRBV30 to TRBJ1-3; the D is unclear. The V end was cut by 3 bases, the J end by 4 bases, with 4 bases between. This CDR3 region has 11 residues. Germline CDR1 is GTSNPN and CDR2 is SVGIG (reference sequence).

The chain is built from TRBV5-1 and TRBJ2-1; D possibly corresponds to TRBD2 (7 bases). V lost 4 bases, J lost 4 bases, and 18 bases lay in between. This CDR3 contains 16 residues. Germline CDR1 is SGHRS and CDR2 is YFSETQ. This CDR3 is CASSPRVGGGYNEQFF. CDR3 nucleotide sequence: TGCGCCAGCAGCCCACGCGTGGGAGGGGGTTACAATGAGCAGTTCTTC.

CDR3 nucleotides: TGTGCCAGCGCGTGGGCCCACCAAGAGACCCAGTACTTC. Protein sequence: CASAWAHQETQYF. This chain joins TRBV6-5 and TRBJ2-5; D gene ambiguous. Deletions cut 8 bases from V and 0 bases from J, with 10 bases between. The CDR3 has 13 amino acids. The germline CDR1 and CDR2 sequences are MNHEY and SVGAGI.

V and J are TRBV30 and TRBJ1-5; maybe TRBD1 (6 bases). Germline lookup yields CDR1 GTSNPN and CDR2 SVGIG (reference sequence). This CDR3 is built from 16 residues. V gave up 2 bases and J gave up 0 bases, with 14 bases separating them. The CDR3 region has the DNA TGTGCCTGGAGTCACTTAGGGGGGAATAGCAATCAGCCCCAGCATTTT. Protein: CAWSHLGGNSNQPQHF.

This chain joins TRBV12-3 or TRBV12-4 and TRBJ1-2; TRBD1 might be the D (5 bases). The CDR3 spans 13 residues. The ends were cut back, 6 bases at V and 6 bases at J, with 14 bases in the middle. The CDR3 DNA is TGTGCCAGCAGCCGGCAGGGTATAGATGGCTACACCTTC. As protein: CASSRQGIDGYTF.

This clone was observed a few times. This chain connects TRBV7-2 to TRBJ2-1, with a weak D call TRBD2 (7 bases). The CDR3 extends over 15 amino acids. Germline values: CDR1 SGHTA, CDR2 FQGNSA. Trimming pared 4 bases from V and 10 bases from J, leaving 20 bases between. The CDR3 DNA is TGTGCCAGCAGCTCTGATGGGGGGGGGCCTAAGGAGCAGTTCTTC. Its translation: CASSSDGGGPKEQFF.

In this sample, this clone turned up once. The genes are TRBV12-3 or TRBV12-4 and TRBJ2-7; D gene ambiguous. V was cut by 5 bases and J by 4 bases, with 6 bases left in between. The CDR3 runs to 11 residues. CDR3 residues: CASSRLYEQYF. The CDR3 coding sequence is TGTGCCAGCAGTCGCCTATACGAGCAGTACTTC.

CDR3 region: CASSREGSNYGYTF. Here the CDR3 DNA reads TGTGCCAGCAGCAGAGAGGGGTCAAACTATGGCTACACCTTC. This chain joins TRBV7-8 and TRBJ1-2; tentative D call: TRBD1 (5 bases). The CDR3 loop spans 14 amino acids. CDR1 is SGHVS, CDR2 FQNEAQ, per germline. With 5 bases removed from V and 2 bases from J, the gap between germline ends came to 12 bases.

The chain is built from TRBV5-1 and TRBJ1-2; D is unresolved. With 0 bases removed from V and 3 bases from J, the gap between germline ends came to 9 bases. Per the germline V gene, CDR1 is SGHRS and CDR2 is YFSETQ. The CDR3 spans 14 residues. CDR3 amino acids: CASSLASGDYGYTF. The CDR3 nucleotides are TGCGCCAGCAGCTTGGCCTCAGGCGACTATGGCTACACCTTC.

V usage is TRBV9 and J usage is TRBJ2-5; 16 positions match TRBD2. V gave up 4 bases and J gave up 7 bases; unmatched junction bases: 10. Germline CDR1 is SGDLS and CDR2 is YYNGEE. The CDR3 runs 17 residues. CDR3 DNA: TGTGCCAGCAGCCCGCCGGGACTAGCGGGGGGGTCCTCGACCCAGTACTTC. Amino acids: CASSPPGLAGGSSTQYF.

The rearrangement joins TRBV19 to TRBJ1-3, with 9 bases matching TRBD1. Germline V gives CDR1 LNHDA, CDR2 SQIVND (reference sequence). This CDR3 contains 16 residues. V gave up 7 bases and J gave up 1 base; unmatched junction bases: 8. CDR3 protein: CASNRQGGASGNTIYF. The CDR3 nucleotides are TGTGCCAGTAACCGACAGGGGGGCGCGTCTGGAAACACCATATATTTT.

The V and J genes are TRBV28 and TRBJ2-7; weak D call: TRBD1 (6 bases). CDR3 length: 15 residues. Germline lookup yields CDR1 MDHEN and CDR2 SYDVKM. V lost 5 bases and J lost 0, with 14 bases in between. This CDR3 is CASSIQHRDSYEQYF. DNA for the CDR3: TGTGCCAGCAGTATACAACACAGGGACTCCTACGAGCAGTACTTC.

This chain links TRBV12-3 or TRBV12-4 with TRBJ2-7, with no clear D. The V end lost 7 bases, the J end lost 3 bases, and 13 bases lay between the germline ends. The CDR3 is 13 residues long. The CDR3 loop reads CASTRALFYEQYF. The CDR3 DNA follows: TGTGCCAGCACCCGGGCTCTTTTCTACGAGCAGTACTTC.

The CDR3 coding sequence is TGTGCCATCAGTGACGCGGGAGATACGCAGTATTTT. Its protein is CAISDAGDTQYF. V gene TRBV10-3 combines with J gene TRBJ2-3; weak D call: TRBD2 (5 bases). Germline V CDR1 and CDR2: ENHRY, SYGVKD. V gave up 3 bases and J gave up 5 bases, with 6 bases separating them. CDR3 length equals 12 residues.

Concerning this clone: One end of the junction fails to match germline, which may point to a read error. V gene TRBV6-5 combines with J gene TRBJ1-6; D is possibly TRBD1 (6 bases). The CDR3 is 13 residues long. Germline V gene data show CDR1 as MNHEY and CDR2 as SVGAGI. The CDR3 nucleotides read TGTGCCGGCAGGGGAGTATATAATTCACCCCTCCACTTT. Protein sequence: CAGRGVYNSPLHF.

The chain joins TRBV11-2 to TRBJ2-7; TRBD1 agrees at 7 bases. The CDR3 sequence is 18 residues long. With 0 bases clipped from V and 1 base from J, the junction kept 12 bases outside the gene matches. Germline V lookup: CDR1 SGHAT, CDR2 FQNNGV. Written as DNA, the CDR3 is TGTGCCAGCAGCTTAGATCAGGGGGTAACTTACATATCCTACGAGCAGTACTTC. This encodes CASSLDQGVTYISYEQYF.

The CDR3 region has the DNA TGTGCCAGCAGCCAAGAAACACTGGAGCAGTTCTTC. The encoded protein is CASSQETLEQFF. V is TRBV3-1 (or the pseudogene TRBV3-2) and J is TRBJ2-1; the D is unclear. The length of the CDR3 is 12 residues. With 0 bases removed from V and 10 bases from J, the gap between germline ends came to 7 bases. The V gene's germline CDR1 is LGHDT and CDR2 YNNKEL (reference sequence).

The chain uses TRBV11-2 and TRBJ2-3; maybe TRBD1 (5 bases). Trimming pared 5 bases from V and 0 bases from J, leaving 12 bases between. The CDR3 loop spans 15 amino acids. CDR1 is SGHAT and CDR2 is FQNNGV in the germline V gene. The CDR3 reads CASSRQITSTDTQYF. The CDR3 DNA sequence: TGTGCCAGCAGCCGACAGATTACTAGCACAGATACGCAGTATTTT. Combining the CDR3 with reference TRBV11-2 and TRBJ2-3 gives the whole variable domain EAGVAQSPRYKIIEKRQSVAFWCNPISGHATLYWYQQILGQGPKLLIQFQNNGVVDDSQLPKDRFSAERLKGVDSTLKIQPAKLEDSAVYLCASSRQITSTDTQYFGPGTRLTVL.

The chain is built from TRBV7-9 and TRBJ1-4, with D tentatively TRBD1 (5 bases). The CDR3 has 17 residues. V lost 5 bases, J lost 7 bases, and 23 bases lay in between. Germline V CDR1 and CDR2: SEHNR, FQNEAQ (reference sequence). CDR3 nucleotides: TGTGCCAGCAGCCGTACCAACGGGGCAGGGCGGGGTGAAAAACTGTTTTTT. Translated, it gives CASSRTNGAGRGEKLFF. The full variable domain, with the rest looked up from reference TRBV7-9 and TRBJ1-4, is DTGVSQNPRHKITKRGQNVTFRCDPISEHNRLYWYRQTLGQGPEFLTYFQNEAQLEKSRLLSDRFSAERPKGSFSTLEIQRTEQGDSAMYLCASSRTNGAGRGEKLFFGSGTQLSVL.

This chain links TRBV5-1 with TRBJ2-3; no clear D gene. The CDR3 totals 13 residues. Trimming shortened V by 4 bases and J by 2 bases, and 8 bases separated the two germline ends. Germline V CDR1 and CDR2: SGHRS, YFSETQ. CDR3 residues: CASSRVVTDTQYF. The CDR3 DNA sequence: TGCGCCAGCAGCCGGGTGGTCACAGATACGCAGTATTTT.

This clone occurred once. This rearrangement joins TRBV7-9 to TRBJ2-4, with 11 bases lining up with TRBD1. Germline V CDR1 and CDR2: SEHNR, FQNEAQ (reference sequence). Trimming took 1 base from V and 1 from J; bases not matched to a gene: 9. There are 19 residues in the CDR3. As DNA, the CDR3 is TGTGCCAGCAGCTTAGTGGGACAGGGGGTGAGTCCGGCCAAAAACATTCAGTACTTC. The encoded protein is CASSLVGQGVSPAKNIQYF.